This TCR beta chain came from a study of OX40 agonist ivuxolimab in advanced cancers. Cycle 7 day 1, cycle 4 day 1, and baseline were the timepoints at which blood was sampled. Produced via immunoSEQ multiplex PCR; TCRdb's table is partial and in-frame only. The sample lists approximately 28,000 clones; approximately 88% were seen once. This clonotype was obtained from an adult with an advanced solid tumor such as melanoma, head and neck, liver or kidney cancer. The specimen was CD4+ or CD8+ T cells sorted from blood, collected in a trial of the OX40 agonist ivuxolimab.

CDR3 nucleotides: TGTGCCAGCAGCCAAACCTACGAGCAGTACTTC. As protein: CASSQTYEQYF. The rearrangement joins TRBV4-2 to TRBJ2-7; D gene uncertain. Germline CDR1 reads LGHNA; CDR2 reads YNFKEQ. CDR3 size: 11 residues. Deletions cut 2 bases from V and 2 bases from J, with 1 base between.